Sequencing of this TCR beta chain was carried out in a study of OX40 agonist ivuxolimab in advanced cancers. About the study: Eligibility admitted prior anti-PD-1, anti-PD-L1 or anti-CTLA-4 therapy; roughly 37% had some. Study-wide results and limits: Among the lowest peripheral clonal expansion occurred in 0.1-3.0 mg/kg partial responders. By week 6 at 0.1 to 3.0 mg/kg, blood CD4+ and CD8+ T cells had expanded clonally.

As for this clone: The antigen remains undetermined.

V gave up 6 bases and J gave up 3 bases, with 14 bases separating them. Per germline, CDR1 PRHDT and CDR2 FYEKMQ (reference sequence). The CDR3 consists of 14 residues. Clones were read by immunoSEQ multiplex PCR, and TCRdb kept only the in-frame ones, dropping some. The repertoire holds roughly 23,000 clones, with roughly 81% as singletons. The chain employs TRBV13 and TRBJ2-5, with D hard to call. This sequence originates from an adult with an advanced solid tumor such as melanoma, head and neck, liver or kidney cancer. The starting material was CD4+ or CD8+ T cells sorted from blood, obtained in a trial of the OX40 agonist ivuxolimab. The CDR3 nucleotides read TGTGCCAGCAGTTTGATGAGCAGCGAAGAGACCCAGTACTTC. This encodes CASSLMSSEETQYF.